These 18 T cell receptor beta chains share one sample of origin, sequenced in a study of cytotoxic CD8 clonotypes in ibrutinib-treated CLL. Generated by immunoSEQ multiplex PCR, the TCRdb table keeps only in-frame clones and is missing some. The sample includes about 300,000 clones, more than 70% of them seen just once. The sequencing used PBMCs, collected at disease progression, from a patient treated with ibrutinib. Receptors were obtained from a human donor with chronic lymphocytic leukemia.

As to this clone: The sample has other DNA sequences that encode this CDR3 too. The rearrangement uses TRBV5-1 and TRBJ2-7; D unclear. Germline CDR1 reads SGHRS; CDR2 reads YFSETQ. Trimming took off 0 bases at V and 3 bases at J, with 10 bases between the two ends. The CDR3 is 14 residues long. The CDR3 reads CASSLVGRSYEQYF. The CDR3 DNA reads TGCGCCAGCAGCTTGGTCGGTAGAAGCTACGAGCAGTACTTC. Looking up the rest from reference TRBV5-1 and TRBJ2-7 gives the full variable domain: KAGVTQTPRYLIKTRGQQVTLSCSPISGHRSVSWYQQTPGQGLQFLFEYFSETQRNKGNFPGRFSGRQFSNSRSEMNVSTLELGDSALYLCASSLVGRSYEQYFGPGTRLTVT.

The chain links TRBV2 to TRBJ1-5; D remains ambiguous. The CDR3 has 14 residues. CDR1 and CDR2 from the germline V gene are SNHLY and FYNNEI. V lost 5 bases and J lost 5, with 13 bases in between. Here the CDR3 DNA reads TGTGCCAGCAGTAGGAGGCAGATAGATCAGCCCCAGCATTTT. Its protein product is CASSRRQIDQPQHF.

There are a few counts of this clone. This chain links TRBV5-1 with TRBJ1-2, with D possibly being TRBD1 (5 bases). The CDR3 extends over 14 amino acids. Germline V CDR1 and CDR2: SGHRS, YFSETQ. V was pared by 4 bases and J by 8 bases, with 18 bases between. CDR3 protein: CASSAGPTGRGYTF. The DNA of the CDR3 is TGCGCCAGCAGCGCGGGACCGACGGGTCGGGGCTACACCTTC.

The CDR3 DNA reads TGTGCCAGCAGTTGGACTCCCCGGGGCGAGCAGTACTTC. Protein sequence: CASSWTPRGEQYF. V is TRBV7-2 and J is TRBJ2-7; D might be TRBD2 (5 bases). Per germline, CDR1 SGHTA and CDR2 FQGNSA. V was trimmed by 6 bases and J by 6 bases, leaving 15 bases between them. There are 13 residues in the CDR3.

The chain couples TRBV5-1 to TRBJ1-1, with unresolved D. Germline V gives CDR1 SGHRS, CDR2 YFSETQ. V was clipped by 1 base and J by 2 bases, with 9 bases between them. The CDR3 spans 14 residues. In DNA, the CDR3 is TGCGCCAGCAGCTTGCGGACGGGAAACACTGAAGCTTTCTTT. It encodes CASSLRTGNTEAFF.

The rearrangement uses TRBV2 and TRBJ1-4; the D gene is possibly TRBD1 (5 bases). Germline CDR1 SNHLY, CDR2 FYNNEI. Trimming removed 7 bases from V and 7 bases from J, with 10 bases in between. The CDR3 covers 12 residues. The DNA for the CDR3 is TGTGCCAGCATGGGGCGGGGTGAAAAACTGTTTTTT. It translates to CASMGRGEKLFF.

This chain connects TRBV5-1 to TRBJ2-7; D is perhaps TRBD1 or TRBD2 (5 bases each). Between the trimmed V and J ends, which lost 0 bases and 5 bases, there was a span of 6 bases. CDR1 is SGHRS and CDR2 is YFSETQ in the germline V gene. The CDR3 spans 12 residues. This chain's CDR3 is CASSLGGDEQYF. The CDR3 DNA sequence: TGCGCCAGCAGCTTGGGAGGGGACGAGCAGTACTTC.

The chain joins TRBV10-3 to TRBJ2-7; perhaps TRBD2 as D (6 bases). Germline CDR1 reads ENHRY; CDR2 reads SYGVKD. Trimming stripped 4 bases from V and 4 bases from J, with 17 bases between. The CDR3 has 15 residues. The CDR3 DNA is TGTGCCATCAGTGCCAACCCGGGAGACCGATACGAGCAGTACTTC. It codes for CAISANPGDRYEQYF.

This clone showed up just once. J is TRBJ2-7 and V is TRBV6-5; 7 bases map to TRBD1. Trimming removed 2 bases from V and 10 bases from J; junction bases left unmatched: 11. Germline assignment: CDR1 MNHEY and CDR2 SVGAGI. There are 14 residues in the CDR3. The CDR3 DNA sequence: TGTGCCAGCAGTTACGACGCCGGGACAGCCAAACAGTACTTC. This encodes CASSYDAGTAKQYF.

The chain combines TRBV10-1 with TRBJ2-7; D may correspond to TRBD1 or TRBD2 (5 bases each). The CDR3 totals 12 residues. Trimming pared 6 bases from V and 4 bases from J, leaving 10 bases between. Germline CDR1 WNHNN, CDR2 SYGVQD (reference sequence). In DNA form, the CDR3 reads TGCGCCAGCAGCGGGACCCCATACGAGCAGTACTTC. Translation gives CASSGTPYEQYF.

J is TRBJ2-1 and V is TRBV5-1; D is perhaps TRBD1 or TRBD2 (5 bases each). The CDR3 has 13 amino acids. Germline V gives CDR1 SGHRS, CDR2 YFSETQ. The germline V and J ends were trimmed by 0 bases and 7 bases, with 8 bases remaining between them. The chain's CDR3 is CASSLVGENEQFF. CDR3 in DNA: TGCGCCAGCAGCTTGGTGGGGGAGAATGAGCAGTTCTTC.

The chain employs TRBV7-2 and TRBJ1-5, with 9 bases lining up with TRBD1. The V gene's germline CDR1 is SGHTA and CDR2 FQGNSA. Trimming at V came to 1 base and at J to 7 bases, leaving 8 bases not matched to a gene. This CDR3 is 16 amino acids long. CDR3 amino acids: CASSLVSTGGRQPQHF. For the CDR3, the DNA is TGTGCCAGCAGCTTAGTCTCAACAGGGGGCAGGCAGCCCCAGCATTTT.

The V gene is TRBV6-5, the J gene TRBJ2-3; 7 bases map to TRBD1. This CDR3 has 13 residues. Per the germline V gene, CDR1 is MNHEY and CDR2 is SVGAGI. The CDR3 loop is CATAGTATDTQYF. CDR3 DNA sequence: TGTGCTACGGCCGGGACAGCCACAGATACGCAGTATTTT.

This clone has only one observation. This chain connects TRBV28 to TRBJ2-5, with TRBD2 matching over 16 bases. The germline V gene has CDR1 MDHEN and CDR2 SYDVKM. The CDR3 length is 18 residues. With 2 bases clipped from V and 0 bases from J, the junction kept 3 bases outside the gene matches. The CDR3 region is CASSLEGLAGGYQETQYF. The CDR3 DNA follows: TGTGCCAGCAGTTTAGAGGGACTAGCGGGGGGGTACCAAGAGACCCAGTACTTC. Combining the CDR3 with reference TRBV28 and TRBJ2-5 gives the whole variable domain DVKVTQSSRYLVKRTGEKVFLECVQDMDHENMFWYRQDPGLGLRLIYFSYDVKMKEKGDIPEGYSVSREKKERFSLILESASTNQTSMYLCASSLEGLAGGYQETQYFGPGTRLLVL.

Points on this clone: The same CDR3 is also encoded by other DNA sequences in this sample. This rearrangement joins TRBV4-1 to TRBJ2-3, with 8 bases aligning to TRBD2. Germline V gene lookup returns CDR1 MGHRA and CDR2 YSYEKL. V gave up 1 base and J gave up 6 bases; unmatched junction bases: 6. There are 15 residues in the CDR3. The CDR3 DNA reads as TGCGCCAGCAGCCAAGTATCGGGAGGGCCGGATACGCAGTATTTT. Protein product: CASSQVSGGPDTQYF.

The V call is TRBV6-1, the J call TRBJ2-7; D is perhaps TRBD1 (8 bases). Germline lookup yields CDR1 MNHNS and CDR2 SASEGT. The CDR3 contains 15 residues. Trimming shortened V by 2 bases and J by 4 bases, and 15 bases separated the two germline ends. This chain's CDR3 is CASSERTGRAYEQYF. The CDR3 DNA sequence: TGTGCCAGCAGTGAAAGGACAGGGAGGGCGTACGAGCAGTACTTC.

The chain joins TRBV2 to TRBJ1-1; D is undetermined. Germline CDR1 reads SNHLY; CDR2 reads FYNNEI. With 3 bases removed from V and 11 bases from J, the gap between germline ends came to 13 bases. The CDR3 is 12 residues long. CDR3 protein: CASSEWGGSAFF. CDR3 in DNA: TGTGCCAGCAGTGAGTGGGGAGGCAGCGCTTTCTTT. The full variable domain, its missing parts supplied by reference TRBV2 and TRBJ1-1, is EPEVTQTPSHQVTQMGQEVILRCVPISNHLYFYWYRQILGQKVEFLVSFYNNEISEKSEIFDDQFSVERPDGSNFTLKIRSTKLEDSAMYFCASSEWGGSAFFGQGTRLTVV.

The chain has TRBV7-9 and TRBJ2-7; unclear D gene. Trimming cost V 5 bases and J 3 bases, with 11 bases left between them. Germline values: CDR1 SEHNR, CDR2 FQNEAQ (reference sequence). The CDR3 sequence is 13 residues long. For the CDR3, the DNA is TGTGCCAGCAGCCCGCTTATCAGCTACGAGCAGTACTTC. This codes for CASSPLISYEQYF.